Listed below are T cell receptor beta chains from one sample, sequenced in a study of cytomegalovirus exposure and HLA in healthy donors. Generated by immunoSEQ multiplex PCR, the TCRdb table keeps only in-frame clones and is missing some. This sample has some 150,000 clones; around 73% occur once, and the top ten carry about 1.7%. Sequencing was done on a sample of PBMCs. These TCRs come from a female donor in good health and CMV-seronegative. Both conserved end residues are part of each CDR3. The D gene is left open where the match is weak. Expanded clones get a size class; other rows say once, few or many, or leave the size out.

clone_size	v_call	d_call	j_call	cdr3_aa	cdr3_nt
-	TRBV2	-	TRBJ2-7	CASLGREQYF	TGTGCCAGCCTGGGGCGCGAGCAGTACTTC
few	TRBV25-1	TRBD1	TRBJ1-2	CASSATKQGGYGYTF	TGTGCCAGCAGTGCCACGAAACAGGGGGGCTATGGCTACACCTTC
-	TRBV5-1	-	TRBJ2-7	CASSLDLQGGTTTYEQYF	TGCGCCAGCAGCTTGGATCTACAGGGCGGCACTACCACCTACGAGCAGTACTTC
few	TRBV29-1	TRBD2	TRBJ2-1	CSVEWGLAGDVQFF	TGCAGCGTTGAATGGGGGCTAGCGGGAGATGTGCAGTTCTTC
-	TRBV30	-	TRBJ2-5	CAWSTSGAQYF	TGTGCCTGGAGTACCTCGGGGGCCCAGTACTTC
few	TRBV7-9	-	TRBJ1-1	CSSSLPGLEAFF	TGTTCCAGCAGTTTACCGGGACTAGAAGCTTTCTTT
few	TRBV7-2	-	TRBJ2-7	CASSFRDTSYEQYF	TGTGCCAGCAGCTTCCGGGACACCTCCTACGAGCAGTACTTC
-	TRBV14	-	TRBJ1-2	CASSPVSSWEDYGYTF	TGTGCCAGCAGCCCAGTATCGTCCTGGGAGGACTATGGCTACACCTTC
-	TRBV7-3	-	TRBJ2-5	CASSLMAGRGETQYF	TGTGCCAGCAGCTTAATGGCGGGAAGGGGAGAGACCCAGTACTTC
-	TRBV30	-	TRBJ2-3	CAWGRTVTGLTDTQYF	TGTGCCTGGGGCCGAACCGTGACAGGACTCACAGATACGCAGTATTTT
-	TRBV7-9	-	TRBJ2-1	CASSLARNEQFF	TGTGCCAGCAGTCTAGCCAGGAATGAGCAGTTCTTC
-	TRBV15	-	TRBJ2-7	CATSRDAGNHEQYF	TGTGCCACCAGCAGAGATGCAGGGAACCACGAGCAGTACTTC
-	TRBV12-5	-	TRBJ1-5	CASVWGRDSNQPQHF	TGTGCTAGTGTTTGGGGGAGGGATAGCAATCAGCCCCAGCATTTT
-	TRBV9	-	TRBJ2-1	CASSPNPLSGNEQFF	TGTGCCAGCAGCCCGAATCCCCTTTCGGGGAATGAGCAGTTCTTC
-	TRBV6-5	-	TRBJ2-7	CASSYRGYEQYF	TGTGCCAGCAGTTATCGGGGATACGAGCAGTACTTC
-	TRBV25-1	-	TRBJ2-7	CASGPGGGGYEQYF	TGTGCCAGCGGACCCGGTGGAGGGGGCTACGAGCAGTACTTC
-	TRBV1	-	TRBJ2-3	CTSSLSGNGTDTQYF	TGCACCAGCAGCCTTAGCGGGAACGGCACAGATACGCAGTATTTT
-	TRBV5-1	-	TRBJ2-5	CASSLTVTETQYF	TGCGCCAGCAGCCTGACAGTGACAGAGACCCAGTACTTC